The 30 T cell receptor beta chains presented below share a single source sample, sequenced in a study of cytomegalovirus exposure and HLA in healthy donors (dated by TCRdb to 2017 to 2019). The library came from the immunoSEQ multiplex PCR assay. For the multiplex PCR, a mixture combining 60 forward primers for TCR Vbeta segments and 13 reverse primers for TCR Jbeta segments was used. The table comes from immuneACCESS by way of TCRdb, which keeps in-frame sequences with V and J called. Part of the clones is missing from these tables; in studies checked, under half for an unresolved V gene and the rest for unknown reasons. Within this sample are around 130,000 clones, with approximately 80% of them counted one time only. Jointly, the top ten make up 1.5% to 2% of the sample. Sequenced: PBMCs. The receptors were gathered from a man aged 40-50 years in good health and CMV-seronegative.

In DNA form, the CDR3 reads TGTGCCAGCAGTCTTGGACAGAACACTGAAGCTTTCTTT. Encoded protein: CASSLGQNTEAFF. The chain joins TRBV6-1 to TRBJ1-1, with a possible D match to TRBD1 (5 bases). Per germline, CDR1 MNHNS and CDR2 SASEGT. The CDR3 has 13 residues. The V and J ends lost 5 bases and 1 base respectively, with 8 bases between them.

The chain combines TRBV5-6 with TRBJ1-6; TRBD1 matches at 7 bases. The CDR3 loop spans 15 amino acids. The V gene end was trimmed by 2 bases and the J gene end by 6 bases; junction bases not matched to a gene: 5. Per the germline V gene, CDR1 is SGHDT and CDR2 is YYEEEE. CDR3 loop: CASSLRQGVNSPLHF. The CDR3, as DNA: TGTGCCAGCAGCTTACGCCAGGGGGTTAATTCACCCCTCCACTTT.

The rearrangement uses TRBV6-5 and TRBJ1-1; the D gene is possibly TRBD1 (6 bases). V lost 4 bases and J 7 bases, leaving 16 bases between the germline ends. This CDR3 region has 14 residues. CDR1 and CDR2 (germline): MNHEY, SVGAGI. The CDR3 region has the DNA TGTGCCAGCAGTTCACCGGGGAGAGGGGGTGAAGCTTTCTTT. Amino acids: CASSSPGRGGEAFF.

The genes are TRBV7-2 and TRBJ2-6, with 8 bases fitting TRBD2. The CDR3 is 19 amino acids. Trimming took 2 bases from V and 0 from J; bases not matched to a gene: 9. Germline CDR1 and CDR2: SGHTA and FQGNSA. The CDR3 coding sequence is TGTGCCAGCAGCTTACGTCCCGGGACTAGAAACTCTGGGGCCAACGTCCTGACTTTC. It encodes CASSLRPGTRNSGANVLTF.

CDR3 sequence (DNA): TGCGCCAGCAGCCAAGATCGGGTACACATGAACACTGAAGCTTTCTTT. It yields the protein CASSQDRVHMNTEAFF. The chain links TRBV4-1 to TRBJ1-1; D gene unclear. The CDR3 spans 16 residues. Trimming removed 0 bases at V and 0 bases at J, with 11 bases between. Per germline, CDR1 MGHRA and CDR2 YSYEKL.

This clone was found once. CDR3 in DNA: TGTGCCAGCAGCCCACAGTTTCGGAACACTGAAGCTTTCTTT. Encoded protein: CASSPQFRNTEAFF. This rearrangement joins TRBV7-2 to TRBJ1-1; D remains ambiguous. Germline loops: CDR1 SGHTA, CDR2 FQGNSA. The V end lost 5 bases, the J end lost 1 base, and 11 bases lay between the germline ends. CDR3 length: 14 residues.

V usage is TRBV9 and J usage is TRBJ2-7; D perhaps matches TRBD1 (5 bases). Deletions cut 1 base from V and 5 bases from J, with 13 bases between. The CDR3 runs to 14 residues. CDR1 and CDR2 from the germline V gene are SGDLS and YYNGEE. CDR3 coding DNA: TGTGCCAGCAGCGTATCCGTAGGGGTCCACGAGCAGTACTTC. It specifies CASSVSVGVHEQYF.

This clone has more than one count but fewer than ten. The CDR3, as DNA: TGTGCCAGCAGTGAAGGGTTCAGGGAAAGGGGTGAGCAGTTCTTC. It encodes CASSEGFRERGEQFF. This chain links TRBV6-1 with TRBJ2-1; tentative D call: TRBD1 (5 bases). The CDR3 is made up of 15 amino acids. Trimming shortened V by 1 base and J by 9 bases, and 16 bases separated the two germline ends. Germline CDR1 and CDR2: MNHNS and SASEGT.

The chain couples TRBV5-8 to TRBJ2-5; the match to TRBD1 covers 10 bases. CDR1 is SGHTS, CDR2 YDEGEE, per germline. J was trimmed by 7 bases and V by 2 bases; bases with no gene match: 11. The CDR3 has 16 amino acids. DNA of the CDR3: TGTGCCAGCAGCTTTGCGTGGGACAGGGGATCCCTGACCCAGTACTTC. This sequence encodes CASSFAWDRGSLTQYF.

The chain employs TRBV25-1 and TRBJ1-3, with TRBD1 matching over 10 bases. The CDR3 covers 14 residues. Unmatched junction bases numbered 9, after V lost 7 bases and J lost 9 bases. The germline gives CDR1 MGHDK, CDR2 SYGVNS. The CDR3 DNA sequence: TGTGCCAGCACGGCGGGACAGGGGCCCGGCACCATATATTTT. This codes for CASTAGQGPGTIYF.

CDR3 sequence: CASSYAGSYNEQFF. The CDR3 DNA reads TGTGCCAGCAGTTACGCGGGCTCCTACAATGAGCAGTTCTTC. This sequence joins TRBV6-6 and TRBJ2-1, with D perhaps TRBD2 (5 bases). V shed 2 bases and J shed 0 bases, with 5 bases lying between them. The CDR3 has 14 residues. Germline V CDR1 and CDR2: MNHNY, SVGAGI (reference sequence).

The J gene is TRBJ2-3, the V gene TRBV9; 11 bases align to TRBD2. The CDR3 sequence is 15 residues long. The J segment lost 4 bases and the V segment lost 4 bases, leaving 5 bases of the junction unmatched. CDR1 is SGDLS and CDR2 is YYNGEE in the germline V gene. This chain's CDR3 is CASSLAGGGADTQYF. In DNA, the CDR3 is TGTGCCAGCAGCCTAGCGGGGGGTGGAGCAGATACGCAGTATTTT.

The sample holds a few counts of this clone. Germline and junction disagree at one end, which may indicate a read error. This chain connects TRBV9 to TRBJ2-4; TRBD2 aligns across 12 bases. The CDR3 loop spans 16 amino acids. Germline V lookup: CDR1 SGDLS, CDR2 YYNGEE. The DNA for the CDR3 is TGTGCCAGCAGCCCAGGGGGGACTAGCGGGTCAAACAGTCAGTACTTC. Encoded protein: CASSPGGTSGSNSQYF. The full variable domain, rest sourced from reference TRBV9 and TRBJ2-4, is DSGVTQTPKHLITATGQRVTLRCSPRSGDLSVYWYQQSLDQGLQFLIQYYNGEERAKGNILERFSAQQFPDLHSELNLSSLELGDSALYFCASSPGGTSGSNSQYFGAGTRLSVL.

The rearrangement links TRBV12-5 to TRBJ1-4, with D perhaps matching TRBD1 (6 bases). The germline V gene encodes CDR1 LGHNT and CDR2 FRNRAP. The V gene lost 5 bases and the J gene lost 5 bases, with 18 bases spanning the gap. There are 16 residues in the CDR3. This chain's CDR3 is CASGRTWTEPNEKLFF. The DNA of the CDR3 is TGTGCTAGTGGTCGAACTTGGACAGAGCCGAATGAAAAACTGTTTTTT.

The rearrangement links TRBV7-9 to TRBJ1-1; 8 positions match TRBD1. This CDR3 is built from 11 residues. J lost 11 bases, V lost 4 bases, and 3 bases had no gene match. CDR1 and CDR2 from the germline V gene are SEHNR and FQNEAQ (reference sequence). The CDR3 reads CASSSGGLAFF. The CDR3, as DNA: TGTGCCAGCAGCTCAGGGGGCCTCGCTTTCTTT.

The chain combines TRBV19 with TRBJ1-2; 7 nucleotides align to TRBD1. The ends lost 6 bases at V and 4 bases at J; junction bases unmatched: 11. Germline CDR1 LNHDA, CDR2 SQIVND (reference sequence). This CDR3 region has 15 residues. The CDR3 DNA reads TGTGCCAGTAGGGCCCCGGGACAGCAATTCTATGGCTACACCTTC. Protein sequence: CASRAPGQQFYGYTF.

The chain carries TRBV6-6 and TRBJ1-6; 7 nucleotides agree with TRBD1. CDR1 is MNHNY and CDR2 is SVGAGI in the germline V gene (reference sequence). CDR3 length equals 13 residues. V shed 10 bases and J 5 bases; nucleotides not matched to a gene: 5. The CDR3 region has the DNA TGTGCCACCGGGGACAGCCATAATTCACCCCTCCACTTT. Protein product: CATGDSHNSPLHF.

The chain employs TRBV19 and TRBJ1-2, with D perhaps matching TRBD1 (6 bases). The V end was cut by 4 bases, the J end by 7 bases, with 13 bases between. The V gene's germline CDR1 is LNHDA and CDR2 SQIVND (reference sequence). This CDR3 has 13 residues. CDR3 nucleotide sequence: TGTGCCAGTAGTACCGGGGACACCCCTGGCTACACCTTC. Its translation: CASSTGDTPGYTF.

The chain employs TRBV18 and TRBJ2-7, with D possibly matching TRBD1 (6 bases). V was pared by 2 bases and J by 1 base, with 9 bases between. The CDR3 runs 14 residues. Germline V gene sequence: CDR1 KGHSH, CDR2 LQKENI. The CDR3 here is CASSPGGGSYEQYF. The CDR3 DNA follows: TGTGCCAGCTCACCAGGGGGCGGTTCCTACGAGCAGTACTTC. The whole variable domain, remainder taken from reference TRBV18 and TRBJ2-7, is NAGVMQNPRHLVRRRGQEARLRCSPMKGHSHVYWYRQLPEEGLKFMVYLQKENIIDESGMPKERFSAEFPKEGPSILRIQQVVRGDSAAYFCASSPGGGSYEQYFGPGTRLTVT.

Written as DNA, the CDR3 is TGTGCCAGCAGCTTTAACAGGGGGCATGAGCAGTTCTTC. It is translated as CASSFNRGHEQFF. This chain joins TRBV5-4 and TRBJ2-1; TRBD1 matches 9 bases. V trimming: 2 bases; J trimming: 8 bases; junction bases outside the gene matches: 2. There are 13 residues in the CDR3. CDR1 is SGHNT, CDR2 YYREEE, per germline (reference sequence).

The rearrangement joins TRBV30 to TRBJ2-5, with TRBD1 identical over 7 bases. V shed 4 bases, J shed 4 bases, and the junction held 15 bases outside the gene matches. The CDR3 totals 16 residues. Germline-derived CDR1 and CDR2 are GTSNPN and SVGIG (reference sequence). The CDR3 region is CAWTSQGVASRETQYF. For the CDR3, the DNA is TGTGCCTGGACTTCCCAGGGGGTTGCTAGCCGAGAGACCCAGTACTTC.

This clone was seen a handful of times. The chain couples TRBV6-5 to TRBJ1-2; 8 bases match TRBD1. The V and J ends lost 4 bases and 6 bases, in that order; junction bases with no gene match: 10. This CDR3 spans 15 amino acids. Germline V gives CDR1 MNHEY, CDR2 SVGAGI. The DNA of the CDR3 is TGTGCCAGCAGTTCCGCCTGGACAGGGACCAATGGCTACACCTTC. This encodes CASSSAWTGTNGYTF.

In nucleotides, the CDR3 is TGTGCCAGCAGTGCCTCGACATTCTCTGGAAACACCATATATTTT. Amino acid sequence: CASSASTFSGNTIYF. The gene calls are TRBV6-5 and TRBJ1-3; D unresolved. V dropped 5 bases and J dropped 0 bases, with 11 bases sitting between them. The CDR3 totals 15 residues. Looked up from germline, CDR1 is MNHEY and CDR2 is SVGAGI.

V gene TRBV30 combines with J gene TRBJ1-3; D remains unclear. Germline values: CDR1 GTSNPN, CDR2 SVGIG (reference sequence). V shed 0 bases and J shed 0 bases, with 9 bases lying between them. The CDR3 sequence is 15 residues long. The CDR3 loop is CAWSVWRDSGNTIYF. CDR3 DNA sequence: TGTGCCTGGAGTGTATGGAGAGACTCTGGAAACACCATATATTTT.

This chain uses TRBV29-1 with TRBJ2-3, with 10 bases aligning to TRBD2. The germline V gene has CDR1 SQVTM and CDR2 ANQGSEA. This CDR3 region has 16 residues. V lost 0 bases to trimming and J lost 1 base; unmatched junction nucleotides: 4. As DNA, the CDR3 is TGCAGCGTTGAAGATAGGGGGACTAGCGGCACAGATACGCAGTATTTT. This encodes CSVEDRGTSGTDTQYF.

This clone was detected once. This chain connects TRBV27 to TRBJ1-2, with a possible D match to TRBD1 (5 bases). V was clipped by 6 bases and J by 5 bases, with 13 bases between them. The CDR3 spans 13 residues. Germline V lookup: CDR1 MNHEY, CDR2 SMNVEV (reference sequence). The CDR3 DNA reads TGTGCCAGCAGCCCGGGGGAGGTGTATGGCTACACCTTC. Translating gives CASSPGEVYGYTF.

The V and J genes are TRBV27 and TRBJ2-3, with D unclear. The germline V and J ends were trimmed by 4 bases and 3 bases, with 2 bases remaining between them. Per the germline V gene, CDR1 is MNHEY and CDR2 is SMNVEV (reference sequence). This CDR3 comprises 11 residues. Here the CDR3 reads CASSSTDTQYF. CDR3 bases: TGTGCCAGCAGTTCGACAGATACGCAGTATTTT.

The rearrangement joins TRBV5-1 to TRBJ2-3; the D gene is possibly TRBD2 (6 bases). Germline assignment: CDR1 SGHRS and CDR2 YFSETQ. This CDR3 is 15 amino acids long. The V gene lost 0 bases and the J gene lost 5 bases, with 13 bases spanning the gap. DNA of the CDR3: TGCGCCAGCAGCTTGGTGGCGGGGTCCGGAGATACGCAGTATTTT. It translates to CASSLVAGSGDTQYF.

The genes are TRBV7-6 and TRBJ2-1, with D perhaps matching TRBD2 (6 bases). In germline, CDR1 is SGHVS, CDR2 FNYEAQ. This CDR3 region has 13 residues. The V end was cut by 4 bases, the J end by 9 bases, with 13 bases between. The CDR3 nucleotides are TGTGCCAGCAGCTCCCTCCGGGAGCGTGAGCAGTTCTTC. Translating it yields CASSSLREREQFF.

V is TRBV27 and J is TRBJ1-1, with TRBD1 matching 9 bases. V trimming: 3 bases; J trimming: 4 bases; junction bases outside the gene matches: 6. The CDR3 has 15 residues. The germline CDR1 and CDR2 sequences are MNHEY and SMNVEV (reference sequence). CDR3 protein: CASSFLGQGFTEAFF. The CDR3 DNA reads TGTGCCAGCAGTTTTCTCGGACAGGGGTTCACTGAAGCTTTCTTT.